The sequence of this TCR beta chain was determined in a study of Ad26.COV2.S vaccination and SARS-CoV-2 variants (dated by TCRdb to the early 2020s). About the full investigation: Donors in the vaccine arm were drawn from COV1001, a multicentre, randomized, double-blind, placebo-controlled phase I-IIa trial testing Ad26.COV2.S in healthy adults. Ad26.COV2.S was administered intramuscularly at 5 x 10^10 or 1 x 10^11 viral particles, either as a single shot or as two shots given 56 days apart. Sequencing of the TCRbeta repertoire served to evaluate the specificity and breadth of SARS-CoV-2-reactive T cell receptors following Ad26.COV2.S vaccination. A total of roughly 30 samples were included in the TCR-sequenced set, comprising roughly 19 Ad26.COV2.S vaccine recipients, 5 placebo recipients and 8 SARS-CoV-2 convalescent individuals. Trial participants were randomized into five groups of five, in which low-dose or high-dose Ad26.COV2.S was given once or twice, or placebo was given on both occasions. Blinding of investigators to trial group allocation was maintained during experiments and outcome assessment.

The treatment or condition label here, explained by the study, means: 19 received Ad26.COV2.S at low or high dose, single or two shots; about 5 received placebo; per-sample allocation not given. Repertoires of vaccine and placebo recipients were sequenced from samples taken on day 63 after the first injection. Between 29 July and 7 August 2020, Cohort 1b enrolled around 25 adults aged 18-55 years at one site in Boston, USA. Ad26.COV2.S consisted of a replication-incompetent adenovirus type 26 vector by which a prefusion-stabilized SARS-CoV-2 spike protein from the original Wuhan strain was expressed. V is shortened by 6 bases, J by 4 bases, and the region joining them spans 16 bases. Per the germline V gene, MNHEY is the CDR1 and SVGAGI is the CDR2. Counted from cysteine to phenylalanine, this CDR3 has 15 amino acids. The DNA shown is the 45-base CDR3, in frame from base 1. Results the study describes overall, beyond this receptor: Compared with placebo recipients, Ad26.COV2.S recipients showed higher spike-specific TCR breadth (P = 0.0014). Vaccine and placebo recipients had similar non-spike TCR breadth, a finding consistent with the vaccine containing only spike. Substantial breadth of spike-specific CD8+ and CD4+ T cell responses was reported after vaccination. According to the authors, total T cell responses may have been underestimated by the TCR breadth and depth analyses. The study lacked the statistical power to compare responses across vaccine doses or regimens.

Of note for this clone: This receptor's antigen is unknown. No base qualities exist here, and no much larger clone lies one base off it.

TCRbeta CDR3 regions were sequenced with the immunoSEQ Assay. After extraction, genomic DNA underwent amplification by bias-controlled multiplex PCR, followed by high-throughput sequencing. In the authors' own workflow: Collapsing and filtering of sequences were performed to quantify the absolute abundance of each unique TCRbeta CDR3 region. T cell fraction was estimated by normalizing TCRbeta template counts to usable DNA, with usable DNA measured through amplification of reference genes found in all nucleated cells. Repertoire TCRs were annotated as SARS-CoV-2-specific when V gene, CDR3 amino acid sequence and J gene were exactly matched to a known reactive TCR set. The reference SARS-CoV-2 TCR set was obtained from MIRA and was filtered for enrichment in COVID-19-positive ImmuneCODE repertoires, whereby public or cross-reactive TCRs were removed. Based on the MIRA antigens, annotated TCRs were further analysed at the level of specific ORF or position within ORF. Breadth was defined as annotated unique rearrangements over total unique productive rearrangements; depth was the summed frequency of those rearrangements. Group comparisons of TCR breadth used two-sided Wilcoxon rank-sum tests. The table comes from immuneACCESS by way of TCRdb, which keeps in-frame sequences with V and J called. Part of the clones is missing from these tables; in studies checked, under half for an unresolved V gene and the rest for unknown reasons. That table supplies the V and J calls and clone size; D and trimming were determined from the DNA. The sample table records about 350,000 clones; around 89% of these occur just once. The ten biggest clones cover about 4.6% of the sample.

The chain is encoded by TRBV6-5 joined to TRBJ1-5; a tentative D match to TRBD1 spans 5 bases. The specimen comprised peripheral blood, sampled in a trial of Ad26.COV2.S vaccine versus placebo. This clonotype was obtained from a person aged 18-65 years who received the Ad26.COV2.S COVID-19 vaccine or a placebo. At the DNA level, the sequence is TGTGCCAGCAGCCCAAAGGGGAGAGTTAATCAGCCCCAGCATTTT. The encoded protein is CASSPKGRVNQPQHF.